What follows are 12 T cell receptor beta chains derived from one specimen sequenced in a study of shared clonotypes between healthy human individuals. This table comes from immunoSEQ multiplex PCR, and its TCRdb copy is limited to in-frame clones, with some not included. The sample has around 2.5 million clones; approximately 94% are singletons. Sequences were obtained from naive CD4+ T cells from PBMCs. Noted subset: CD45RA+ positively selected. The receptors here all came from a man aged 18 to 29 in good health. Some clones in this sample may be carry-over from other donors' samples.

The CDR3 spells CASRWSTMETQYF. Written as DNA, the CDR3 is TGTGCCAGCAGATGGAGTACAATGGAGACCCAGTACTTC. This chain uses TRBV14 with TRBJ2-5; D is unclear. The CDR3 has 13 residues. Germline V gives CDR1 SGHDN, CDR2 FVKESK. The V gene lost 6 bases and the J gene lost 5 bases, with 13 bases spanning the gap.

This clone was recorded once. V gene TRBV4-1 combines with J gene TRBJ1-1; unclear D gene. Germline-derived CDR1 and CDR2 are MGHRA and YSYEKL. CDR3 length equals 17 residues. Trimming left V 0 bases short and J 4 bases short, with 18 bases between. The CDR3: CASSQENGRRRSTEAFF. CDR3 DNA sequence: TGCGCCAGCAGCCAAGAAAACGGCAGGCGTCGGAGCACTGAAGCTTTCTTT.

This clone was recorded once. The CDR3 coding sequence is TGTGCCAGCAGCTCACTGTACAGGGAGACCCAGTACTTC. This sequence encodes CASSSLYRETQYF. The genes are TRBV7-2 and TRBJ2-5; a possible D gene is TRBD1 (5 bases). V gave up 4 bases and J gave up 5 bases, with 11 bases separating them. CDR1 is SGHTA and CDR2 is FQGNSA in the germline V gene. The CDR3 extends over 13 amino acids.

This chain connects TRBV6-6 to TRBJ2-6; D not resolved. Between the trimmed V and J ends, which lost 5 bases and 4 bases, there was a span of 6 bases. CDR3 length equals 13 residues. The germline V gene has CDR1 MNHNY and CDR2 SVGAGI (reference sequence). CDR3 DNA: TGTGCCAGCAGTGCCTGGGGGGCCAACGTCCTGACTTTC. Residues: CASSAWGANVLTF.

Comment on this clone: Other DNA variants within this sample encode the same CDR3. The chain is built from TRBV28 and TRBJ2-5, with D perhaps matching TRBD2 (6 bases). The germline gives CDR1 MDHEN, CDR2 SYDVKM. The CDR3 covers 15 residues. V lost 3 bases, J lost 5 bases, and 16 bases lay in between. CDR3: CASSFLAGGGETQYF. CDR3 coding DNA: TGTGCCAGCAGTTTCTTGGCGGGTGGGGGGGAGACCCAGTACTTC.

The chain uses TRBV7-3 and TRBJ2-2; D is unresolved. This CDR3 region has 14 residues. Trimming removed 4 bases at V and 5 bases at J, with 11 bases between. CDR1 is SGHTA, CDR2 FQGTGA, per germline. The CDR3 DNA reads TGTGCCAGCAGCTCCTCCCCTCATACCGGGGAGCTGTTTTTT. It specifies CASSSSPHTGELFF.

This sequence joins TRBV6-1 and TRBJ2-1, with D unresolved. V lost 3 bases and J lost 9, with 9 bases in between. The germline V gene encodes CDR1 MNHNS and CDR2 SASEGT. The CDR3 has 12 amino acids. CDR3 sequence (DNA): TGTGCCAGCAGTGATTGGTCCGGTGAGCAGTTCTTC. Translated: CASSDWSGEQFF.

The chain links TRBV28 to TRBJ2-3, with a weak D call TRBD2 (6 bases). V gave up 7 bases and J gave up 3 bases, with 11 bases separating them. The CDR3 runs to 13 residues. Germline CDR1 reads MDHEN; CDR2 reads SYDVKM. The CDR3 region has the DNA TGTGCCAGCACCGTGGGGGGAACAGATACGCAGTATTTT. Translating gives CASTVGGTDTQYF.

The chain couples TRBV6-1 to TRBJ1-2; D gene unclear. The germline V gene has CDR1 MNHNS and CDR2 SASEGT. The CDR3 spans 13 residues. V lost 0 bases to trimming and J lost 8 bases, with 10 bases between them. The CDR3 DNA is TGTGCCAGCAGTGAAGCCGTTCGTGGAGGCTACACCTTC. Protein: CASSEAVRGGYTF.

CDR3 DNA: TGCGCCAGCATCCCGAGGGGGCTAGCGGGAGCCTCCTACAATGAGCAGTTCTTC. Residues: CASIPRGLAGASYNEQFF. V usage is TRBV10-2 and J usage is TRBJ2-1; 10 bases match TRBD2. This CDR3 spans 18 amino acids. Germline values: CDR1 WSHSY, CDR2 SAAADI. J was trimmed by 0 bases and V by 7 bases; bases with no gene match: 12.

Note on this clone: The identical CDR3 is also encoded by other nucleotide sequences in the sample. The J gene is TRBJ1-4, the V gene TRBV5-6; D unclear. Germline loops: CDR1 SGHDT, CDR2 YYEEEE. This CDR3 is 13 amino acids long. With 1 base removed from V and 8 bases from J, the gap between germline ends came to 9 bases. CDR3 nucleotides: TGTGCCAGCAGCTTGTGGGGAGGCGAAAAACTGTTTTTT. It translates to CASSLWGGEKLFF.

The chain employs TRBV18 and TRBJ2-6; 9 bases agree with TRBD1. The germline CDR1 and CDR2 sequences are KGHSH and LQKENI. The J segment lost 0 bases and the V segment lost 4 bases, leaving 4 bases of the junction unmatched. CDR3 size: 17 residues. The CDR3 protein is CASSQSTGGSGANVLTF. CDR3 DNA: TGTGCCAGCTCACAATCGACAGGGGGCTCTGGGGCCAACGTCCTGACTTTC. Full variable domain (missing parts from reference TRBV18 and TRBJ2-6): NAGVMQNPRHLVRRRGQEARLRCSPMKGHSHVYWYRQLPEEGLKFMVYLQKENIIDESGMPKERFSAEFPKEGPSILRIQQVVRGDSAAYFCASSQSTGGSGANVLTFGAGSRLTVL.